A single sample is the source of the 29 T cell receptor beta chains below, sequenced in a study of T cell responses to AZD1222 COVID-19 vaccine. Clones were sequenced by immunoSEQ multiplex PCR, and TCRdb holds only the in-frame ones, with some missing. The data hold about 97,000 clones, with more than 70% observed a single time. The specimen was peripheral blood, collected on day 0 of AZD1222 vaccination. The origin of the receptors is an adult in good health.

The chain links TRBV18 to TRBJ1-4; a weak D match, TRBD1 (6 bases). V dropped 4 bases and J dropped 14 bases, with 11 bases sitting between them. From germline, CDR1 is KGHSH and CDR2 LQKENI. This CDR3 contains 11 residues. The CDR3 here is CASSQDSGLFF. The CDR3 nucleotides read TGTGCCAGCTCACAGGACAGCGGGCTGTTTTTT.

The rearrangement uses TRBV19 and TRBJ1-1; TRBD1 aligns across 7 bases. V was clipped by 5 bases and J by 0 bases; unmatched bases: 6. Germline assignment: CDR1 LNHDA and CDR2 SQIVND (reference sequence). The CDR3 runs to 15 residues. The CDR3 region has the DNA TGTGCCAGTAGTCTCCGGACAGGAATGAACACTGAAGCTTTCTTT. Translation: CASSLRTGMNTEAFF.

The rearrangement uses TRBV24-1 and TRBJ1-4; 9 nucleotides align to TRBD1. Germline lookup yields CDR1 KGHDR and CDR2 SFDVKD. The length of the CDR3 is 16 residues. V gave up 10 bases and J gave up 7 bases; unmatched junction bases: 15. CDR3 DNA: TGTGCCACGCTTCCGGGACAGGGAAGGAGGGCTGAAAAACTGTTTTTT. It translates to CATLPGQGRRAEKLFF.

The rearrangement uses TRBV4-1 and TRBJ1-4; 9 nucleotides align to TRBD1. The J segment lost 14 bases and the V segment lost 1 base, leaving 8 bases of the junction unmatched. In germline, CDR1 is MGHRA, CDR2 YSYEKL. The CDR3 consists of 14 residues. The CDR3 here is CASSQVTGGEGLFF. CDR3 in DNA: TGCGCCAGCAGCCAAGTTACAGGGGGCGAGGGGCTGTTTTTT.

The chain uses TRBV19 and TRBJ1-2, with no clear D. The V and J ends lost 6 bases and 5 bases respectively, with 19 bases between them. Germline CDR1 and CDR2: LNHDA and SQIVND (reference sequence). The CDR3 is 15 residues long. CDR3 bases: TGTGCCAGTAGGCCGGTCGCGGGATCGGTGTATGGCTACACCTTC. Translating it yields CASRPVAGSVYGYTF.

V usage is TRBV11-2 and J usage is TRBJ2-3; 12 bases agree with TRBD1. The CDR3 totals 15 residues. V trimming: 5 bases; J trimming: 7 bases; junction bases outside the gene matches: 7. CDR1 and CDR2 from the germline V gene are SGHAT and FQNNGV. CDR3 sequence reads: CASSSRDRGLYTQYF. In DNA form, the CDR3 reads TGTGCCAGCAGCAGCCGGGACAGGGGGCTTTATACGCAGTATTTT. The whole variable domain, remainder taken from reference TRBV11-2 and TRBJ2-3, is EAGVAQSPRYKIIEKRQSVAFWCNPISGHATLYWYQQILGQGPKLLIQFQNNGVVDDSQLPKDRFSAERLKGVDSTLKIQPAKLEDSAVYLCASSSRDRGLYTQYFGPGTRLTVL.

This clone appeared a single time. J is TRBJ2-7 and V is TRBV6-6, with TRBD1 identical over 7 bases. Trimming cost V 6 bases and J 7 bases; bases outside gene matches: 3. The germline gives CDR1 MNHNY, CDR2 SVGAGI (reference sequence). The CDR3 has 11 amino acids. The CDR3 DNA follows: TGTGCCAGCAGAGGGGGCAGGGAGCAGTACTTC. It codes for CASRGGREQYF.

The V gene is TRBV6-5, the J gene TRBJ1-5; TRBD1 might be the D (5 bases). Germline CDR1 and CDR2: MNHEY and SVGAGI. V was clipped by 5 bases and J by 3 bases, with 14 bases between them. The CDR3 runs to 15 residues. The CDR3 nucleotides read TGTGCCAGCAGTACTGTCGAGGGGAACAATCAGCCCCAGCATTTT. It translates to CASSTVEGNNQPQHF.

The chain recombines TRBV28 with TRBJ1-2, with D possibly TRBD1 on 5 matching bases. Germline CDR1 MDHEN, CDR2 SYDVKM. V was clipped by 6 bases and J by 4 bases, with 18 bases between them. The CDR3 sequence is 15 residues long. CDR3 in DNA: TGTGCCAGCAGGGGGATGGGGCAGACTCCCTATGGCTACACCTTC. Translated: CASRGMGQTPYGYTF.

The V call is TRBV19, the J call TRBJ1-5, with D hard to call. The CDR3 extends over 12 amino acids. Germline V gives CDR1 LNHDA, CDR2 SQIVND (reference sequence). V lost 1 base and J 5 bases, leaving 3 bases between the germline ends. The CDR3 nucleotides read TGTGCCAGTAGTATAGCCGATCAGCCCCAGCATTTT. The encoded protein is CASSIADQPQHF.

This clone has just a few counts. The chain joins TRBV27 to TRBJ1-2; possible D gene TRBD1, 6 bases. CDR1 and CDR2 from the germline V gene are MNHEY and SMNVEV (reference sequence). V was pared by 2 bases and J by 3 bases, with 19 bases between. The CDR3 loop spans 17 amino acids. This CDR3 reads CASSLTKRQGQDYGYTF. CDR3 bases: TGTGCCAGCAGTTTAACAAAAAGGCAGGGGCAGGACTATGGCTACACCTTC.

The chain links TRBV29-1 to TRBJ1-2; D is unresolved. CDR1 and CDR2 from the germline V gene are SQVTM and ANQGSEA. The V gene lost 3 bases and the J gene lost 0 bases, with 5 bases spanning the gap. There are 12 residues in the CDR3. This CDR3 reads CSVEHPNYGYTF. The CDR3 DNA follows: TGCAGCGTTGAGCATCCTAACTATGGCTACACCTTC.

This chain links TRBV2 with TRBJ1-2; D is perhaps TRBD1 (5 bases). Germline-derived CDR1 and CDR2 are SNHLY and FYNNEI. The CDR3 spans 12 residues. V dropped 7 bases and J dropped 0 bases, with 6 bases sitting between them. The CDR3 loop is CASKGPNYGYTF. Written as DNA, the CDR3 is TGTGCCAGCAAGGGACCTAACTATGGCTACACCTTC.

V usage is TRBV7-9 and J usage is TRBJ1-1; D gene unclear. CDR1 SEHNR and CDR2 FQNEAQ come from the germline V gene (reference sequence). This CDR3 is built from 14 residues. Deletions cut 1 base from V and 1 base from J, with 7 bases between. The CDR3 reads CASSLGLENTEAFF. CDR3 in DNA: TGTGCCAGCAGCTTAGGTTTGGAGAACACTGAAGCTTTCTTT.

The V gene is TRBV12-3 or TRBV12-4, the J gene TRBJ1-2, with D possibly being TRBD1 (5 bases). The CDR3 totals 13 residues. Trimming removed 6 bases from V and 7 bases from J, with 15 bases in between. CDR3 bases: TGTGCCAGCAGCCGGGGGTTACACTCTGGCTACACCTTC. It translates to CASSRGLHSGYTF.

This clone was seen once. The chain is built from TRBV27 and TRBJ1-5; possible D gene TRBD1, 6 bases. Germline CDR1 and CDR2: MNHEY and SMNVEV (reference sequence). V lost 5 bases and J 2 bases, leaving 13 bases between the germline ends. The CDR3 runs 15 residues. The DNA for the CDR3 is TGTGCCAGCAGTCTGACAGGTCTGGGCAATCAGCCCCAGCATTTT. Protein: CASSLTGLGNQPQHF.

CDR3 DNA sequence: TGTGCCAGCTCAGCTAAAGGGCCAGATACGCAGTATTTT. It codes for CASSAKGPDTQYF. This chain links TRBV18 with TRBJ2-3; no clear D. V lost 5 bases and J 4 bases, leaving 10 bases between the germline ends. The CDR3 has 13 residues. Per germline, CDR1 KGHSH and CDR2 LQKENI.

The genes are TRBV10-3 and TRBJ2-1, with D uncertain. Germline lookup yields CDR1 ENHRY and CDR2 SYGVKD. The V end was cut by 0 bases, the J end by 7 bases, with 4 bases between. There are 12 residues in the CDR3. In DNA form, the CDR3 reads TGTGCCATCAGTGAGTCTAGAAATGAGCAGTTCTTC. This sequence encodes CAISESRNEQFF.

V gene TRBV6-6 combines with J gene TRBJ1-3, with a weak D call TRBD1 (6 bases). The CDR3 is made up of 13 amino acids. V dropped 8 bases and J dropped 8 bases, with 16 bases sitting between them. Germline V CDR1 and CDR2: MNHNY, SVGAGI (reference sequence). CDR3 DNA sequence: TGTGCCAGCTCCTCGACAGGCGGAGACACCATATATTTT. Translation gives CASSSTGGDTIYF.

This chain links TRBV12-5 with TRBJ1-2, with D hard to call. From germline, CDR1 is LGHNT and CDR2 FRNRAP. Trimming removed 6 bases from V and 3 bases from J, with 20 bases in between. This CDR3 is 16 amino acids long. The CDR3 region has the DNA TGTGCTAGTGGGTTTGAAGGTGGGAGGGCGTACTATGGCTACACCTTC. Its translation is CASGFEGGRAYYGYTF. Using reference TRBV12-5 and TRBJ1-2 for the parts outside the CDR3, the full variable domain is DARVTQTPRHKVTEMGQEVTMRCQPILGHNTVFWYRQTMMQGLELLAYFRNRAPLDDSGMPKDRFSAEMPDATLATLKIQPSEPRDSAVYFCASGFEGGRAYYGYTFGSGTRLTVV.

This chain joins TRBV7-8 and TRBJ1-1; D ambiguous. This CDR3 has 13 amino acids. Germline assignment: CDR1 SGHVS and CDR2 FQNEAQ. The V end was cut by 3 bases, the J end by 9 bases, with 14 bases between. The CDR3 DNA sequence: TGTGCCAGCAGCTTCCCATTCCAAGGGAAAGCTTTCTTT. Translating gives CASSFPFQGKAFF.

The CDR3 region has the DNA TGTGCCATCAGTGAGTCAAGTGGGACGAATCCACCCCTCCACTTT. It codes for CAISESSGTNPPLHF. V is TRBV10-3 and J is TRBJ1-6; D is perhaps TRBD1 (5 bases). V lost 0 bases to trimming and J lost 11 bases, with 14 bases between them. Per germline, CDR1 ENHRY and CDR2 SYGVKD. The CDR3 totals 15 residues.

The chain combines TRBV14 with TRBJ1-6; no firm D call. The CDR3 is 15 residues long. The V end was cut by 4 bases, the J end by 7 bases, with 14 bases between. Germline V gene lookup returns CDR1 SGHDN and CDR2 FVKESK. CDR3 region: CASSPWIWVNSPLHF. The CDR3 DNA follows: TGTGCCAGCAGCCCTTGGATCTGGGTGAATTCACCCCTCCACTTT.

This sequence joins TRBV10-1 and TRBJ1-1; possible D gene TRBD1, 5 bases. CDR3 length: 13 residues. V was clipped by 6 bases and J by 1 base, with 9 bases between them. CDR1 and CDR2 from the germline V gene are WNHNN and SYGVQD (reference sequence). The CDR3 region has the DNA TGCGCCAGCAGCCAGGGACCGAACACTGAAGCTTTCTTT. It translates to CASSQGPNTEAFF.

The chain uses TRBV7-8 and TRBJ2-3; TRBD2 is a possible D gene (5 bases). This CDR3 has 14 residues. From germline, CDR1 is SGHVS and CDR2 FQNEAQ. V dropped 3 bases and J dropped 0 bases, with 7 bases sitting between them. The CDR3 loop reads CASSFSGSTDTQYF. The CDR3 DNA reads TGTGCCAGCAGCTTTTCGGGAAGCACAGATACGCAGTATTTT.

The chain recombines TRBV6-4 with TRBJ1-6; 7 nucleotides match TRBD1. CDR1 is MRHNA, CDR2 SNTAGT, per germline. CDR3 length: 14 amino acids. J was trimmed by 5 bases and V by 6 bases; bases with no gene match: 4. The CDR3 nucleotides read TGTGCCAGCAGCTCTACAGGGGATAATTCACCCCTCCACTTT. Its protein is CASSSTGDNSPLHF.

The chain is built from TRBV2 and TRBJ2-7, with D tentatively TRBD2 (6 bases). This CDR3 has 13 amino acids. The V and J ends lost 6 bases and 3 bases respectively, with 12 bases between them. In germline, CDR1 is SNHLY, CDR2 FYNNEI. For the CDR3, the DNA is TGTGCCAGCAGGGTTGCGGGGAGCTACGAGCAGTACTTC. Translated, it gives CASRVAGSYEQYF.

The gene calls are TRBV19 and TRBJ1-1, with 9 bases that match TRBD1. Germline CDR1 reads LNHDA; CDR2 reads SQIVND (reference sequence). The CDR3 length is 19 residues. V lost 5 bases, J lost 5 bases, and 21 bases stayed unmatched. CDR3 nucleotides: TGTGCCAGTAGTCCCAGCCACGTCCCGTACAGGGGGCGGATGACTGAAGCTTTCTTT. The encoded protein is CASSPSHVPYRGRMTEAFF.

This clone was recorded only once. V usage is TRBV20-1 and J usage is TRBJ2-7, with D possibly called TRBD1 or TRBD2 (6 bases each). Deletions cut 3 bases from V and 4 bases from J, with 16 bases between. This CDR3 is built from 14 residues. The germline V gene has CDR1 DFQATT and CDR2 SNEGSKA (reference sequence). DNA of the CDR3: TGCAGTGCTAGTGAGGGGGGACCCGGTTACGAGCAGTACTTC. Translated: CSASEGGPGYEQYF.